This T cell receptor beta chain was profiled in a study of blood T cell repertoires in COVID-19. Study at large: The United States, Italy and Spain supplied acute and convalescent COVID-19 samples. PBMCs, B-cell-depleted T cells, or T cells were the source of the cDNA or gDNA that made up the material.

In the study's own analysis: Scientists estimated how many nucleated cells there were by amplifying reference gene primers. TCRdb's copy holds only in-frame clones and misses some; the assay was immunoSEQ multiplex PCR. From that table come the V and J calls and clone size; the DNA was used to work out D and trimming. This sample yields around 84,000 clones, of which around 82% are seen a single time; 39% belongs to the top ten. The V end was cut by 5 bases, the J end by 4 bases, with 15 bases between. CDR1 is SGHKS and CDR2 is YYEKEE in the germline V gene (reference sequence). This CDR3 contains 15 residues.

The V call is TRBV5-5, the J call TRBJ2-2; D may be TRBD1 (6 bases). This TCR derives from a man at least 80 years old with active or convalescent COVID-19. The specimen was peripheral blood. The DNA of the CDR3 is TGTGCCAGCAGTCGGGACACCCTGAGCACCGGGGAGCTGTTTTTT. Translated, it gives CASSRDTLSTGELFF. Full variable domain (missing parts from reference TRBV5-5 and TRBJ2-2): DAGVTQSPTHLIKTRGQQVTLRCSPISGHKSVSWYQQVLGQGPQFIFQYYEKEERGRGNFPDRFSARQFPNYSSELNVNALLLGDSALYLCASSRDTLSTGELFFGEGSRLTVL.